A selection of T cell receptor beta chains follows, all from one sample in a study of T cell clonotyping in hematopoietic cell transplantation. Profiled with immunoSEQ multiplex PCR; TCRdb holds only in-frame clones, not every one. The sample includes 1,500 to 2,000 clones, around 84% of them seen just once. The sample consisted of PBMCs, taken 30 days after allogeneic stem cell transplant. These receptors all stem from a young adult male patient who had an allogeneic stem cell transplant, so T cells may come from the graft donor. Some clones in this sample may be carry-over from other donors' samples. Each CDR3 is given without its conserved first and last residue. A D gene is named only where the DNA matches it firmly.

v_gene,d_gene,len,CDR3aa
TRBV6-5,TRBD2,13,ASSYGLAGSYEQY
TRBV28,TRBD1,12,ASSWDRDNSPLH
TRBV2,.,13,ASSLDSAGGNTIY
TRBV4-3,TRBD1,11,ASSETGGNGYT
TRBV5-4,TRBD1,14,ASSLPGQSNTGELF
TRBV7-2,TRBD2,14,ASSSPGLANTGELF
TRBV2,.,14,ASNREIVSGANVLT
TRBV18,TRBD1,14,ASSRDRAVENTEAF
TRBV4-3,.,13,ASSQDRGQPYEQY
TRBV13,.,15,ASSSQGGGRGLYEQY
TRBV19,TRBD1,12,ARGQGASYNEQF